Presented here are 12 T cell receptor beta chains from one specimen sequenced in a study of graft-versus-host responses after intestinal transplantation. Assay: immunoSEQ multiplex PCR; the TCRdb copy retains only in-frame clones and omits some. Altogether tens of thousands of clones are present, just under 95% being singletons, with the ten largest covering around 0.57%. No antigen is known for these receptors. Sequencing used unstimulated CD8+ T cells sorted from spleen or lymph node cells, obtained before intestinal transplant. The receptors shown here come from a human donor who received an intestinal transplant.

The rearrangement uses TRBV30 and TRBJ1-5; D remains unclear. The V end lost 2 bases, the J end lost 4 bases, and 6 bases lay between the germline ends. The CDR3 length is 12 residues. The germline gives CDR1 GTSNPN, CDR2 SVGIG (reference sequence). The CDR3 DNA sequence: TGTGCCTGGAGTCCCCAAAATCAGCCCCAGCATTTT. It yields the protein CAWSPQNQPQHF.

CDR3 in amino acids: CASSIERVRGYGYTF. DNA of the CDR3: TGTGCCAGTAGTATTGAGAGGGTACGAGGCTATGGCTACACCTTC. This chain joins TRBV19 and TRBJ1-2, with D hard to call. This CDR3 region has 15 residues. Trimming took 3 bases from V and 4 from J, leaving 15 bases between them. Germline CDR1 LNHDA, CDR2 SQIVND (reference sequence).

The table lists this clone with a few counts. The rearrangement links TRBV10-3 to TRBJ2-7, with 11 bases aligning to TRBD1. V shed 4 bases and J 3 bases; nucleotides not matched to a gene: 2. The CDR3 has 14 amino acids. Germline CDR1 and CDR2: ENHRY and SYGVKD. The CDR3 DNA reads TGTGCCATCAGTGTCGGGACAGGGGGCTACGAGCAGTACTTC. As protein: CAISVGTGGYEQYF.

This clone was recorded only once. The rearrangement links TRBV5-1 to TRBJ2-7, with D perhaps matching TRBD1 or TRBD2 (5 bases each). Trimming stripped 5 bases from V and 2 bases from J, with 11 bases between. The CDR3 covers 13 residues. Germline V gene lookup returns CDR1 SGHRS and CDR2 YFSETQ. CDR3 sequence: CASRGDRAYEQYF. CDR3 DNA sequence: TGCGCCAGCAGGGGGGACCGAGCCTACGAGCAGTACTTC.

This clone has only one observation. The chain joins TRBV9 to TRBJ2-7; TRBD1 aligns across 9 bases. The CDR3 has 16 residues. CDR1 is SGDLS and CDR2 is YYNGEE in the germline V gene. The junction had 8 bases not matched to a gene; V was cut back by 4 bases and J by 0 bases. CDR3 coding DNA: TGTGCCAGCAGCCCACTGGGGACAGGGAGCTCCTACGAGCAGTACTTC. The encoded protein is CASSPLGTGSSYEQYF. Full variable domain (remainder filled in from reference TRBV9 and TRBJ2-7): DSGVTQTPKHLITATGQRVTLRCSPRSGDLSVYWYQQSLDQGLQFLIQYYNGEERAKGNILERFSAQQFPDLHSELNLSSLELGDSALYFCASSPLGTGSSYEQYFGPGTRLTVT.

This chain connects TRBV9 to TRBJ2-1, with 13 bases that match TRBD2. Trimming took 0 bases from V and 8 from J; bases not matched to a gene: 17. Germline V gene data show CDR1 as SGDLS and CDR2 as YYNGEE. The CDR3 loop spans 20 amino acids. CDR3 in amino acids: CASSVGGQTGTSGIFDEQFF. DNA of the CDR3: TGTGCCAGCAGCGTAGGGGGGCAAACCGGGACTAGCGGGATATTCGATGAGCAGTTCTTC.

The chain is built from TRBV19 and TRBJ2-1, with D perhaps TRBD1 (8 bases). This CDR3 contains 17 residues. Trimming took 5 bases from V and 0 from J, leaving 17 bases between them. Germline lookup yields CDR1 LNHDA and CDR2 SQIVND (reference sequence). CDR3 loop: CASSAGVQGASYNEQFF. Written as DNA, the CDR3 is TGTGCCAGTAGTGCGGGAGTTCAGGGGGCCTCCTACAATGAGCAGTTCTTC.

The rearrangement links TRBV29-1 to TRBJ1-2; no reliable D call. Looked up from germline, CDR1 is SQVTM and CDR2 is ANQGSEA. This CDR3 contains 11 residues. V lost 6 bases to trimming and J lost 8 bases, with 13 bases between them. This chain's CDR3 is CSVGGGVGYTF. The DNA for the CDR3 is TGCAGCGTAGGTGGCGGGGTGGGCTACACCTTC. The whole variable domain, filled in from reference TRBV29-1 and TRBJ1-2, reads SAVISQKPSRDICQRGTSLTIQCQVDSQVTMMFWYRQQPGQSLTLIATANQGSEATYESGFVIDKFPISRPNLTFSTLTVSNMSPEDSSIYLCSVGGGVGYTFGSGTRLTVV.

The genes are TRBV5-6 and TRBJ2-3; D is possibly TRBD2 (6 bases). With 0 bases removed from V and 1 base from J, the gap between germline ends came to 12 bases. This CDR3 has 16 amino acids. Germline lookup yields CDR1 SGHDT and CDR2 YYEEEE. The DNA for the CDR3 is TGTGCCAGCAGCTTGGCCGGAGGGATCGGCACAGATACGCAGTATTTT. Translating gives CASSLAGGIGTDTQYF.

The chain joins TRBV7-3 to TRBJ1-1; D might be TRBD1 (6 bases). Germline values: CDR1 SGHTA, CDR2 FQGTGA. The CDR3 loop spans 14 amino acids. Trimming took 2 bases from V and 5 from J, leaving 12 bases between them. CDR3 amino acids: CASSLVGGGTEAFF. CDR3 sequence (DNA): TGTGCCAGCAGCTTAGTCGGGGGCGGAACTGAAGCTTTCTTT.

The chain links TRBV27 to TRBJ2-3; D is ambiguous. CDR3 size: 15 residues. V lost 3 bases and J lost 3, with 13 bases in between. Germline V lookup: CDR1 MNHEY, CDR2 SMNVEV (reference sequence). CDR3 in DNA: TGTGCCAGCAGTTTGGTTTCAGTCAAAACAGATACGCAGTATTTT. Its translation: CASSLVSVKTDTQYF.

There are a few counts of this clone. The chain carries TRBV15 and TRBJ1-3; maybe TRBD1 (5 bases). The CDR3 runs to 16 residues. V gave up 0 bases and J gave up 1 base, with 10 bases separating them. CDR1 and CDR2 from the germline V gene are LNHNV and YYDKDF (reference sequence). The CDR3 nucleotides are TGTGCCACCAGCAGAGAAGACAGTCATTCTGGAAACACCATATATTTT. Residues: CATSREDSHSGNTIYF. The full variable domain, rest sourced from reference TRBV15 and TRBJ1-3, is DAMVIQNPRYQVTQFGKPVTLSCSQTLNHNVMYWYQQKSSQAPKLLFHYYDKDFNNEADTPDNFQSRRPNTSFCFLDIRSPGLGDTAMYLCATSREDSHSGNTIYFGEGSWLTVV.